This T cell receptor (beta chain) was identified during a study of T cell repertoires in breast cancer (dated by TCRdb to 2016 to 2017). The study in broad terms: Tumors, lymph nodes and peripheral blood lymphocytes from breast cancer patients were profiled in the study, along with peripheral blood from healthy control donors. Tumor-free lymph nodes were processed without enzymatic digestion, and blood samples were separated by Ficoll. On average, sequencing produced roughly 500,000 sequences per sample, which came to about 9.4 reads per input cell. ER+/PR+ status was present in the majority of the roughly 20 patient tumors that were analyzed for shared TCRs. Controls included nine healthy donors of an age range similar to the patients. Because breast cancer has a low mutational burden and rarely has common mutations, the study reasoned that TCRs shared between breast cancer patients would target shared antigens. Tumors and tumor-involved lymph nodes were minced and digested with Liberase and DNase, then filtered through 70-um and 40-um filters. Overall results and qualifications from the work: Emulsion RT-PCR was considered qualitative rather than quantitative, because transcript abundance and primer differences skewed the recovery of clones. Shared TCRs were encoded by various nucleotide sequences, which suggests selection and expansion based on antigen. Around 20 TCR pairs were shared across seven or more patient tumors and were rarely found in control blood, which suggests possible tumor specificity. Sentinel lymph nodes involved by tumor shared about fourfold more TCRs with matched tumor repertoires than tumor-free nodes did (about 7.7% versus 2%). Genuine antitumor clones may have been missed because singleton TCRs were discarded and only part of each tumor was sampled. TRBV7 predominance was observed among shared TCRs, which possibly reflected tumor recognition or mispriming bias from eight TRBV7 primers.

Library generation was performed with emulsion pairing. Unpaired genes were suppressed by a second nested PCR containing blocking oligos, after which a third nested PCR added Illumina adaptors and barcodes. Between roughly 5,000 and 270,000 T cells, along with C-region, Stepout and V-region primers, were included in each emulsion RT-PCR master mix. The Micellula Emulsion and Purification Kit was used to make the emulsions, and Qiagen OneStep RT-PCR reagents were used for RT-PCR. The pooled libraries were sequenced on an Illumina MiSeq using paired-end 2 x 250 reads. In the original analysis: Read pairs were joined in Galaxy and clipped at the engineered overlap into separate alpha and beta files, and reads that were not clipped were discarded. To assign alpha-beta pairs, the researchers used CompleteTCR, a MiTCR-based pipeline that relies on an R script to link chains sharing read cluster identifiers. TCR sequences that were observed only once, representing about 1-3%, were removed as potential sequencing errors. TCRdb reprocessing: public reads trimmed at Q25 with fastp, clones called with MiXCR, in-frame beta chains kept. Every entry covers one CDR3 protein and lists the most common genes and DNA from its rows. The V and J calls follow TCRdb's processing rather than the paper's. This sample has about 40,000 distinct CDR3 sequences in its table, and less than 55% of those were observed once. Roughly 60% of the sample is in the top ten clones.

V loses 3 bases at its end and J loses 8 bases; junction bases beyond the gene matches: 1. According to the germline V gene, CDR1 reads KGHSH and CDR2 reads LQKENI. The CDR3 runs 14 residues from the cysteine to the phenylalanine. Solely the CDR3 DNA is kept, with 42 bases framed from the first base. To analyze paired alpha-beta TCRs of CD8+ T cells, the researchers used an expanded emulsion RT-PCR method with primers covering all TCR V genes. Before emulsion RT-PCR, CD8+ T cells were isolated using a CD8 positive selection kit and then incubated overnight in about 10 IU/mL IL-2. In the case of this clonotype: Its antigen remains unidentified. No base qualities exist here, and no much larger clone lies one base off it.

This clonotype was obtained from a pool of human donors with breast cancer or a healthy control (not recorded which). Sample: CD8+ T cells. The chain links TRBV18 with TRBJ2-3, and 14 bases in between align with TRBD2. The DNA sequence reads TGTGCCAGCTCACCCGGACTAGCGGGAGGTACGCAGTATTTT. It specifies CASSPGLAGGTQYF. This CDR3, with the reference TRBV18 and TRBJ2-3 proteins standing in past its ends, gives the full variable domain NAGVMQNPRHLVRRRGQEARLRCSPMKGHSHVYWYRQLPEEGLKFMVYLQKENIIDESGMPKERFSAEFPKEGPSILRIQQVVRGDSAAYFCASSPGLAGGTQYFGPGTRLTVL.